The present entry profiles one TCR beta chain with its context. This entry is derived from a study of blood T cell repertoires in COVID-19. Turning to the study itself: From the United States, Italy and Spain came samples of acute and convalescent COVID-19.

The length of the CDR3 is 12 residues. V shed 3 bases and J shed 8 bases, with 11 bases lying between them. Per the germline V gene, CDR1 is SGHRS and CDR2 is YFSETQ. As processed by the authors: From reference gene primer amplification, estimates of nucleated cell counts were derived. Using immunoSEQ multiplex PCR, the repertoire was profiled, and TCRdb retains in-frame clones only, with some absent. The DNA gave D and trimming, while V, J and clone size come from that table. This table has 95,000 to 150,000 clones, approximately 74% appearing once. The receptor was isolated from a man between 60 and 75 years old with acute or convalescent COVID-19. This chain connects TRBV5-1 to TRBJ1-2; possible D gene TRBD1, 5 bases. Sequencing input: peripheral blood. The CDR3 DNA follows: TGCGCCAGCAGCTCCGAAGGGGCGGGCTACACCTTC. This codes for CASSSEGAGYTF.